This TCR beta chain was identified during a study of cytomegalovirus exposure and HLA in healthy donors. Whole-study findings and limits: At a 0.05 false discovery rate, a later analysis found approximately 17,000 TCR beta sequences to be associated with HLA alleles. A later analysis found common viral pathogens apparently linked to several of the most significant clusters.

A word on this clone: The antigen remains undetermined.

Healthy donors of bone marrow made up the group. The PCR contained 60 Vbeta and 13 Jbeta primers. TCRdb's copy holds only in-frame clones and misses some; the assay was immunoSEQ multiplex PCR. This repertoire shows more than 80,000 clones, 78% found once; its top ten account for 4.1%. The CDR3 extends over 11 amino acids. Germline loops: CDR1 SGHNT, CDR2 YYREEE (reference sequence). V shed 3 bases and J shed 9 bases, with 7 bases lying between them. This clonotype was obtained from a woman aged 40 to 49 in good health and CMV-seropositive. This chain connects TRBV5-4 to TRBJ2-1; no clear D gene. The specimen sequenced was PBMCs. The CDR3 protein is CASSYESEQFF. DNA of the CDR3: TGTGCCAGCAGCTATGAGTCTGAGCAGTTCTTC.